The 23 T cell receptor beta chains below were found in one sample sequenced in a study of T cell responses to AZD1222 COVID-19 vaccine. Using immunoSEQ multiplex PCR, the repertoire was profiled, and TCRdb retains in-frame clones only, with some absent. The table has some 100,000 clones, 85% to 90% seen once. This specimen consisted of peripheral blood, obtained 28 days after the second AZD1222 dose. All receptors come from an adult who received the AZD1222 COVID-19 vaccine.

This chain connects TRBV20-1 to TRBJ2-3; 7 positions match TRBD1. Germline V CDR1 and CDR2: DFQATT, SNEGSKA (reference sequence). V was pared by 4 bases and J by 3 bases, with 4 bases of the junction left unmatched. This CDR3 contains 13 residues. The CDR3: CSANDRATDTQYF. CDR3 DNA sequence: TGCAGTGCTAATGACAGGGCTACAGATACGCAGTATTTT.

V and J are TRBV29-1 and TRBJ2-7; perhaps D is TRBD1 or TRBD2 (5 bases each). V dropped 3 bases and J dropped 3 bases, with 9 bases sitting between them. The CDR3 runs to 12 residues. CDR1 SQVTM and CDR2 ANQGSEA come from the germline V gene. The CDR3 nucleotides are TGCAGCGTTGAGGGACGGGACTACGAGCAGTACTTC. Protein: CSVEGRDYEQYF.

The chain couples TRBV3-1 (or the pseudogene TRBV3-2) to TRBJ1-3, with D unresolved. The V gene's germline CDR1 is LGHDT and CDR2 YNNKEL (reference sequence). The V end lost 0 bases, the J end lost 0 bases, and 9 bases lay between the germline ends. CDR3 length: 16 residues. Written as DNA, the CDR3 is TGTGCCAGCAGCCAAGAGTCCCGGCACTCTGGAAACACCATATATTTT. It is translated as CASSQESRHSGNTIYF.

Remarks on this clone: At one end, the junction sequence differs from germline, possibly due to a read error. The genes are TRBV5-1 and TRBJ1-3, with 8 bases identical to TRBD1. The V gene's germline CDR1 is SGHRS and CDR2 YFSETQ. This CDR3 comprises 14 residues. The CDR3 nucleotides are TGCGCCAGCAGCTTGGGGACAGGGTCCGGCCCCGGGCATTTT. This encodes CASSLGTGSGPGHF.

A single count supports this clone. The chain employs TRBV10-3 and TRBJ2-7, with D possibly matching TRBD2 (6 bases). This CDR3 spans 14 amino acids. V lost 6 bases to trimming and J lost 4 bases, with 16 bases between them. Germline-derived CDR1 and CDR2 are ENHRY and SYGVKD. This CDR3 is CAIRLADATYEQYF. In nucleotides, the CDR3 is TGTGCCATCAGATTAGCGGACGCCACTTACGAGCAGTACTTC.

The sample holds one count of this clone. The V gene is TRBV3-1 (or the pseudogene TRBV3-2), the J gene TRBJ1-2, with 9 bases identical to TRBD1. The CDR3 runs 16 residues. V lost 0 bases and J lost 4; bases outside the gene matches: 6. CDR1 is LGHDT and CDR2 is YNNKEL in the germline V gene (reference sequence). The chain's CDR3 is CASSQDWGTGSYGYTF. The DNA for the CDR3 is TGTGCCAGCAGCCAAGACTGGGGGACAGGGTCCTATGGCTACACCTTC.

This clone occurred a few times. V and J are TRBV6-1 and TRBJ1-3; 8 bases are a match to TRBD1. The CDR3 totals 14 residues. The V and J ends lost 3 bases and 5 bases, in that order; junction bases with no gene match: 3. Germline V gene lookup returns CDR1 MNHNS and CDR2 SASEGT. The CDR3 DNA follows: TGTGCCAGCAGTGAGGGACAGGCTCGAAACACCATATATTTT. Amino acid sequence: CASSEGQARNTIYF.

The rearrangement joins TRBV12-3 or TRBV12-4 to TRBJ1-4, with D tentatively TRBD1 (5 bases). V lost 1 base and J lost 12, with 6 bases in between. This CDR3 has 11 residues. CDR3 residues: CASSLGRELFF. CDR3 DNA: TGTGCCAGCAGTTTAGGCAGGGAACTGTTTTTT.

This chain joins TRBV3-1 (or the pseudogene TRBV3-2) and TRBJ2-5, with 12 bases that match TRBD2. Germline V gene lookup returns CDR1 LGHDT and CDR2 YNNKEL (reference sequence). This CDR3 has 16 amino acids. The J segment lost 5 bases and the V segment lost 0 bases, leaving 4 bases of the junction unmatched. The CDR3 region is CASSQDRTSGIETQYF. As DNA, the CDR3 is TGTGCCAGCAGCCAAGATAGGACTAGCGGGATTGAGACCCAGTACTTC.

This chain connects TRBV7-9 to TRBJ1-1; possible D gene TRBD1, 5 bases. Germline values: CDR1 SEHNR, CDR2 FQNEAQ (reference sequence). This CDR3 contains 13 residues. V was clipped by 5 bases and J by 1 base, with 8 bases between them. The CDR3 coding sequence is TGTGCCAGCAGCCCGCAGGGGAACACTGAAGCTTTCTTT. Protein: CASSPQGNTEAFF.

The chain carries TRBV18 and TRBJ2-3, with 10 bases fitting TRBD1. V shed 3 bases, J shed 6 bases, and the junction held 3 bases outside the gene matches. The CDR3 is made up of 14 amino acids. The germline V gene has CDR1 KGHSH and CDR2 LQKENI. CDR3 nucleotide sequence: TGTGCCAGCTCACCCGGACAGGGGGTGGATACGCAGTATTTT. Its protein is CASSPGQGVDTQYF.

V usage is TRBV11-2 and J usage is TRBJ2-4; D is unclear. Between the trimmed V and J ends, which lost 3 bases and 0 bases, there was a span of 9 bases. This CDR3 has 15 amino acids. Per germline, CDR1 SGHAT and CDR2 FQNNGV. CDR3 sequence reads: CASSFSRLAKNIQYF. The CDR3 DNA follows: TGTGCCAGCAGCTTCTCTCGGCTAGCCAAAAACATTCAGTACTTC.

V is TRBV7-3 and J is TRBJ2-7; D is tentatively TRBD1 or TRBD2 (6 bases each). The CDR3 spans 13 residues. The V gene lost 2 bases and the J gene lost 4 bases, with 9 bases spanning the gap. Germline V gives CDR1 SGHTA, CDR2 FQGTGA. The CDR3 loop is CASSLGGGYEQYF. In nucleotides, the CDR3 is TGTGCCAGCAGCTTAGGAGGGGGGTACGAGCAGTACTTC.

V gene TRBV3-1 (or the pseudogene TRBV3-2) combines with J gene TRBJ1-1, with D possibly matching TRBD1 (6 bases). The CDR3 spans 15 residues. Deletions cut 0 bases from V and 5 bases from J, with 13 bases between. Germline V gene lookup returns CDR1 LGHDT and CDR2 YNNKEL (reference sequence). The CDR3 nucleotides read TGTGCCAGCAGCCAAGATCCCAGGGGCGAGACTGAAGCTTTCTTT. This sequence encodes CASSQDPRGETEAFF.

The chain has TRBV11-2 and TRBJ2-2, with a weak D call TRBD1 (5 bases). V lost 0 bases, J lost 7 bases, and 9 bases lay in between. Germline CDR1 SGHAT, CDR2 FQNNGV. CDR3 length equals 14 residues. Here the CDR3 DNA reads TGTGCCAGCAGCTTAGAAGCAGGGATCGGGGAGCTGTTTTTT. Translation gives CASSLEAGIGELFF.

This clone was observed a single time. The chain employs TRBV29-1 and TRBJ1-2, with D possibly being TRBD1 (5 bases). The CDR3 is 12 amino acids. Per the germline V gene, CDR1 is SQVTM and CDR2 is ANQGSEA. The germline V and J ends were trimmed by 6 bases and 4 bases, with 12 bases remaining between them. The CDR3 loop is CSVVGGSYGYTF. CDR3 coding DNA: TGCAGCGTGGTTGGGGGGTCCTATGGCTACACCTTC. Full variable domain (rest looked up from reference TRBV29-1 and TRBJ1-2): SAVISQKPSRDICQRGTSLTIQCQVDSQVTMMFWYRQQPGQSLTLIATANQGSEATYESGFVIDKFPISRPNLTFSTLTVSNMSPEDSSIYLCSVVGGSYGYTFGSGTRLTVV.

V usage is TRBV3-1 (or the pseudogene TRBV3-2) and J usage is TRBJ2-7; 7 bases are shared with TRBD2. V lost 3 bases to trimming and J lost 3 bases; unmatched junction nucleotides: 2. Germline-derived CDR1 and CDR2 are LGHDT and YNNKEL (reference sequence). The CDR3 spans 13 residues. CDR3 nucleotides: TGTGCCAGCAGCCATTGGGAGGGCTACGAGCAGTACTTC. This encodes CASSHWEGYEQYF.

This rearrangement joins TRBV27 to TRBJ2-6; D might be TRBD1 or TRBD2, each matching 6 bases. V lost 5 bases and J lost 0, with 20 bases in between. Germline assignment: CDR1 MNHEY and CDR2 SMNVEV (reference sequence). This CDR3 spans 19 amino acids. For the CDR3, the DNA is TGTGCCAGCAGTCTCGTTCCCCGGGGGCGCCGCTCTGGGGCCAACGTCCTGACTTTC. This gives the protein CASSLVPRGRRSGANVLTF.

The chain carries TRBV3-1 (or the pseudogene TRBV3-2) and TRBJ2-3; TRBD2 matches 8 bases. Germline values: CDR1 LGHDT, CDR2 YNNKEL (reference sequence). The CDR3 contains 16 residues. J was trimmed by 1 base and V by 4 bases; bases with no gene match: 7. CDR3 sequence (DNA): TGTGCCAGCAGCCGTCGGGGGGGAGCCCGCACAGATACGCAGTATTTT. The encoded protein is CASSRRGGARTDTQYF.

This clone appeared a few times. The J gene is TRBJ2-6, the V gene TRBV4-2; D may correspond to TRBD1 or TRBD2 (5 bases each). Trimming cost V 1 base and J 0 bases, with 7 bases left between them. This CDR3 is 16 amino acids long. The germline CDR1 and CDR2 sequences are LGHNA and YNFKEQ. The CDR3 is CASSQGGSSGANVLTF. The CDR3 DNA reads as TGTGCCAGCAGCCAAGGGGGGTCCTCTGGGGCCAACGTCCTGACTTTC.

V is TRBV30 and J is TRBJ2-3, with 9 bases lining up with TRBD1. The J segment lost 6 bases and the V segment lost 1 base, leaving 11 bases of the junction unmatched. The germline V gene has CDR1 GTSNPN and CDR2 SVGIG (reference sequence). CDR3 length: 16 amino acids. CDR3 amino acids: CAWSDTGTGSGDTQYF. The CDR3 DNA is TGTGCCTGGAGTGATACCGGGACAGGGTCGGGGGATACGCAGTATTTT. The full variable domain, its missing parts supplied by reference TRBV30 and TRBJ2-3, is SQTIHQWPATLVQPVGSPLSLECTVEGTSNPNLYWYRQAAGRGLQLLFYSVGIGQISSEVPQNLSASRPQDRQFILSSKKLLLSDSGFYLCAWSDTGTGSGDTQYFGPGTRLTVL.

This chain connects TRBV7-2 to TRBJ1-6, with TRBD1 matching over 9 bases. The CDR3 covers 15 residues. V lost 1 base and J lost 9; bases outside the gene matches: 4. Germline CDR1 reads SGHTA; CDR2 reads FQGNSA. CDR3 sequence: CASSLGGQGGSPLHF. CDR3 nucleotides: TGTGCCAGCAGCTTAGGGGGACAGGGCGGTTCACCCCTCCACTTT.

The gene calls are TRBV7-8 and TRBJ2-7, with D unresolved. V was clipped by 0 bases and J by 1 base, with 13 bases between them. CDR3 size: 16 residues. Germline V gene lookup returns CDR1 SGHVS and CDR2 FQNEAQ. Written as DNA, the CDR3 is TGTGCCAGCAGCTTAGCCGAAGACAACCCATCCTACGAGCAGTACTTC. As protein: CASSLAEDNPSYEQYF.